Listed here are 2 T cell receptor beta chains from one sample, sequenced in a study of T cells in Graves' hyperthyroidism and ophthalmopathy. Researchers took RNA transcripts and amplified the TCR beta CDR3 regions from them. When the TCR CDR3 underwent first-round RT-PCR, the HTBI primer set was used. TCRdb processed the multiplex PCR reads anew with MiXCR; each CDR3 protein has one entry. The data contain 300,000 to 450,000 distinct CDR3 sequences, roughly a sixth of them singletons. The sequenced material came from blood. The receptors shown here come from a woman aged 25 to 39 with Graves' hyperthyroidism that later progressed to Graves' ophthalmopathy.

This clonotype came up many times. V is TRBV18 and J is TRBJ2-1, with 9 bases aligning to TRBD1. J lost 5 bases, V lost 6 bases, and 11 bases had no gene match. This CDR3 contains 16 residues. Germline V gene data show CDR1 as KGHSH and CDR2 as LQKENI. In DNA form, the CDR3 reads TGTGCCAGCTCCCGATTGTACCGGGACAGGGACAATGAGCAGTTCTTC. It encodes CASSRLYRDRDNEQFF. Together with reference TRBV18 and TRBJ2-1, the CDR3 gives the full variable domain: NAGVMQNPRHLVRRRGQEARLRCSPMKGHSHVYWYRQLPEEGLKFMVYLQKENIIDESGMPKERFSAEFPKEGPSILRIQQVVRGDSAAYFCASSRLYRDRDNEQFFGPGTRLTVL.

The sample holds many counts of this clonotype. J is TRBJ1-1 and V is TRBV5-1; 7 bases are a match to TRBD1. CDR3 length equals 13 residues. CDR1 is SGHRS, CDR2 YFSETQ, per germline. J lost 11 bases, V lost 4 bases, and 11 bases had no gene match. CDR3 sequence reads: CASSATGAAEAFF. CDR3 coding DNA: TGCGCCAGCAGCGCCACAGGGGCGGCCGAGGCTTTCTTT.